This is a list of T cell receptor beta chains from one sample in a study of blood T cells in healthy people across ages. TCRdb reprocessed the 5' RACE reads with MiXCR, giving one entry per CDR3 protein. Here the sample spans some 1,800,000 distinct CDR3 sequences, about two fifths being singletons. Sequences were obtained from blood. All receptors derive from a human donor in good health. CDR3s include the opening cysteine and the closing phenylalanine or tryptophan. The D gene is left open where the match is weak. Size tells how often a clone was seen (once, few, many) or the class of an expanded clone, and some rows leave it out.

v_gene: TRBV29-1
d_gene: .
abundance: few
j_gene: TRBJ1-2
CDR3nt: TGCAGCGTTGAACGGAGGCCAGCCTATGGCTACACCTTC
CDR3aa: CSVERRPAYGYTF

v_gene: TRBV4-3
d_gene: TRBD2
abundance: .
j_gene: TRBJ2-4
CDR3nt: TGCGCCAGCAGCCAAGAGACCGGGGGGGCCAGAAACACTCAGTACTTC
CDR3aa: CASSQETGGARNTQYF

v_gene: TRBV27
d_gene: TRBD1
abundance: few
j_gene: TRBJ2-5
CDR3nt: TGTGCCAGCAGTCAAAGACAGGGGGCCGAGACCCAGTACTTC
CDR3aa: CASSQRQGAETQYF

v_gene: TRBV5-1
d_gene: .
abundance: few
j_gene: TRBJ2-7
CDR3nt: TGCGCCAGCAGCTTGGGGACAGTTAACTCCTACGAGCAGTACTTC
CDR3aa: CASSLGTVNSYEQYF

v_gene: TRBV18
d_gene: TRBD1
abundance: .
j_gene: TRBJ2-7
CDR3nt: TGTGCCAGCTCCCACCGGGACAGCGACGAGCAGTACTTC
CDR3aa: CASSHRDSDEQYF

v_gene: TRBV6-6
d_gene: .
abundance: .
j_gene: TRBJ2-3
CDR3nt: TGTGCCAGCAGTTACTCTCTAGATAGGGGGGATACGCAGTATTTT
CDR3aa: CASSYSLDRGDTQYF

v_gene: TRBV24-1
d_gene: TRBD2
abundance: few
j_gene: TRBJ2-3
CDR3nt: TGTGCCACCAGTGATTCCCAAGCGGGGGAGCCAGATACGCAGTATTTT
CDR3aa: CATSDSQAGEPDTQYF

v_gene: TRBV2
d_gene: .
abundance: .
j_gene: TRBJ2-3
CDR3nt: TGTGCCAGCAGTGAGTTCAGTTTTACGCAGTATTTT
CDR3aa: CASSEFSFTQYF

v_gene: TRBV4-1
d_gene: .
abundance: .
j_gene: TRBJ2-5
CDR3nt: TGCGCCAGCAGCCAAATCAGTCAAGAGACCCAGTACTTC
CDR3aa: CASSQISQETQYF

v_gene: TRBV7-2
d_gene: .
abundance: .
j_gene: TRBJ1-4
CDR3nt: TGTGCCAGCAGCGCGGGGGCGGCCACCGGTGAAAAACTGTTTTTT
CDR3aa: CASSAGAATGEKLFF